The next 22 T cell receptor beta chains were all read from a single sample in a study of patients and donors after allogeneic stem cell transplantation. TCRdb used MiXCR to reprocess the RT-PCR reads, holding one entry per CDR3 protein. The sample lists fewer than 250,000 distinct CDR3 sequences, about 14% occurring once. The sequenced material came from blood, either unsorted or a sorted T cell fraction (not recorded which). Every receptor here comes from a human donor who was either an allogeneic HSCT recipient or a stem cell or donor lymphocyte infusion donor (not recorded which). It is not recorded whose cells these are; they may come from a transplant donor.

This clonotype was seen many times. The V and J genes are TRBV4-3 and TRBJ1-6, with a tentative D call TRBD1 (6 bases). From germline, CDR1 is LGHNA and CDR2 YSLEER. CDR3 length: 20 residues. V was trimmed by 1 base and J by 1 base, leaving 20 bases between them. The CDR3 protein is CASSQVLRGAMSSYNSPLHF. CDR3 bases: TGCGCCAGCAGCCAAGTACTGAGGGGGGCGATGAGTTCCTATAATTCACCCCTCCACTTT.

This clonotype was recorded at least ten times. The genes are TRBV18 and TRBJ1-5; unclear D gene. CDR1 KGHSH and CDR2 LQKENI come from the germline V gene. The V end lost 3 bases, the J end lost 5 bases, and 8 bases lay between the germline ends. CDR3 length: 13 residues. CDR3 nucleotides: TGTGCCAGCTCACCCGGGAGCCATCAGCCCCAGCATTTT. It is translated as CASSPGSHQPQHF.

V gene TRBV15 combines with J gene TRBJ1-2; D unclear. The V gene lost 1 base and the J gene lost 6 bases, with 12 bases spanning the gap. Germline lookup yields CDR1 LNHNV and CDR2 YYDKDF (reference sequence). This CDR3 has 14 amino acids. CDR3 coding DNA: TGTGCCACCAGCAGAGGGAGGGATTTACATGGCTACACCTTC. This encodes CATSRGRDLHGYTF.

The chain joins TRBV11-3 to TRBJ2-7; TRBD2 matches 9 bases. The J segment lost 0 bases and the V segment lost 8 bases, leaving 5 bases of the junction unmatched. Per germline, CDR1 SGHNT and CDR2 YENEEA. The CDR3 runs to 14 residues. The CDR3 region is CASSRTSVSYEQYF. CDR3 nucleotides: TGTGCCAGCTCCCGGACTAGCGTCTCCTACGAGCAGTACTTC.

This clonotype occurred a few times. The J gene is TRBJ1-4, the V gene TRBV12-3 or TRBV12-4; unclear D gene. V was clipped by 1 base and J by 0 bases, with 21 bases between them. The CDR3 loop spans 20 amino acids. As DNA, the CDR3 is TGTGCCAGCAGTTTAGGGACCGGACGAAGAACTAGAGCAACTAATGAAAAACTGTTTTTT. Translating it yields CASSLGTGRRTRATNEKLFF.

The rearrangement uses TRBV20-1 and TRBJ2-7, with TRBD1 matching 8 bases. Germline V gene lookup returns CDR1 DFQATT and CDR2 SNEGSKA (reference sequence). The CDR3 runs to 13 residues. Unmatched junction bases numbered 5, after V lost 1 base and J lost 6 bases. CDR3 nucleotides: TGCAGTGCTAGAGCGCAGGGGGCGGGCGAGCAGTACTTC. Encoded protein: CSARAQGAGEQYF.

This clonotype has at least ten counts. The J gene is TRBJ1-1, the V gene TRBV12-3 or TRBV12-4; D remains unclear. The CDR3 covers 12 residues. The V and J ends lost 2 bases and 3 bases respectively, with 4 bases between them. CDR3 coding DNA: TGTGCCAGCAGTTTAACCTACACTGAAGCTTTCTTT. Its translation: CASSLTYTEAFF.

This clonotype was seen a handful of times. This rearrangement joins TRBV7-2 to TRBJ2-6, with D perhaps matching TRBD1 (5 bases). The CDR3 length is 16 residues. CDR1 and CDR2 (germline): SGHTA, FQGNSA. With 5 bases removed from V and 5 bases from J, the gap between germline ends came to 16 bases. CDR3 coding DNA: TGTGCCAGCAGCCCTAGGTCCCAGGGCTGGGCCAACGTCCTGACTTTC. Protein product: CASSPRSQGWANVLTF.

This chain joins TRBV7-3 and TRBJ1-5; 7 bases are shared with TRBD1. V shed 8 bases and J 6 bases; nucleotides not matched to a gene: 7. From germline, CDR1 is SGHTA and CDR2 FQGTGA. The CDR3 totals 13 residues. The DNA of the CDR3 is TGTGCCAGCCGCAGACAGGGTGGTCAGCCCCAGCATTTT. Residues: CASRRQGGQPQHF.

There are a few counts of this clonotype. V usage is TRBV7-3 and J usage is TRBJ2-7; 8 bases agree with TRBD1. Germline V gene lookup returns CDR1 SGHTA and CDR2 FQGTGA. The V segment lost 2 bases and the J segment 6 bases; nucleotides outside the gene matches: 12. This CDR3 spans 16 amino acids. In DNA, the CDR3 is TGTGCCAGCAGCTTAGGATCGGCAGGGGGCTTGAGCGAGCAGTACTTC. This translates into CASSLGSAGGLSEQYF. Together with reference TRBV7-3 and TRBJ2-7, the CDR3 gives the full variable domain: GAGVSQTPSNKVTEKGKYVELRCDPISGHTALYWYRQSLGQGPEFLIYFQGTGAADDSGLPNDRFFAVRPEGSVSTLKIQRTERGDSAVYLCASSLGSAGGLSEQYFGPGTRLTVT.

The chain has TRBV19 and TRBJ2-7; a weak D match, TRBD2 (6 bases). The CDR3 runs 15 residues. V lost 1 base to trimming and J lost 2 bases, with 12 bases between them. CDR1 and CDR2 from the germline V gene are LNHDA and SQIVND (reference sequence). The CDR3 DNA follows: TGTGCCAGTAGTATAGGAGCAGGAGGGGCCTACGAGCAGTACTTC. This codes for CASSIGAGGAYEQYF.

This clonotype appeared a few times. The chain is built from TRBV14 and TRBJ2-2; TRBD1 matches at 8 bases. J was trimmed by 6 bases and V by 4 bases; bases with no gene match: 10. The CDR3 spans 16 residues. Germline CDR1 and CDR2: SGHDN and FVKESK. CDR3 coding DNA: TGTGCCAGCAGCCCTCCTCTCAGGGGGCTGTCCGGGGAGCTGTTTTTT. Residues: CASSPPLRGLSGELFF.

In its sample, this clonotype was seen many times. This chain links TRBV6-1 with TRBJ1-2; the D gene is possibly TRBD1 (5 bases). The CDR3 loop spans 12 amino acids. Germline loops: CDR1 MNHNS, CDR2 SASEGT. Trimming removed 7 bases at V and 4 bases at J, with 10 bases between. This CDR3 is CASTRAAYGYTF. CDR3 bases: TGTGCCAGCACCAGGGCCGCCTATGGCTACACCTTC.

The chain recombines TRBV4-3 with TRBJ1-1, with D unresolved. Germline CDR1 reads LGHNA; CDR2 reads YSLEER. There are 15 residues in the CDR3. V lost 4 bases and J 4 bases, leaving 16 bases between the germline ends. CDR3 loop: CASSRSGGSPTEAFF. DNA of the CDR3: TGCGCCAGCAGCCGCTCGGGAGGGTCCCCCACTGAAGCTTTCTTT.

V gene TRBV12-3 or TRBV12-4 combines with J gene TRBJ2-3, with 8 nucleotides matching TRBD1. The CDR3 spans 14 residues. V lost 6 bases to trimming and J lost 6 bases; unmatched junction nucleotides: 8. The CDR3: CASSPRGRTDTQYF. The CDR3 DNA is TGTGCCAGCAGCCCCAGGGGGCGGACGGATACGCAGTATTTT.

The rearrangement uses TRBV12-3 or TRBV12-4 and TRBJ2-3; no firm D call. The CDR3 length is 12 residues. The V gene lost 6 bases and the J gene lost 6 bases, with 10 bases spanning the gap. The CDR3 DNA follows: TGTGCCAGCAGGAAGACACGGGATACGCAGTATTTT. Its translation is CASRKTRDTQYF.

The chain employs TRBV5-1 and TRBJ1-3; a possible D gene is TRBD1 (6 bases). Trimming left V 4 bases short and J 3 bases short, with 11 bases between. In germline, CDR1 is SGHRS, CDR2 YFSETQ. The CDR3 has 14 amino acids. CDR3 DNA sequence: TGCGCCAGCAGCCCCGGGGGCGGTGGAAACACCATATATTTT. Its protein product is CASSPGGGGNTIYF.

The chain is built from TRBV20-1 and TRBJ2-3; the match to TRBD2 covers 9 bases. The CDR3 covers 15 residues. Trimming took 1 base from V and 4 from J; bases not matched to a gene: 6. Per the germline V gene, CDR1 is DFQATT and CDR2 is SNEGSKA (reference sequence). The CDR3 sequence is CSARGSSGTADTQYF. CDR3 bases: TGCAGTGCTAGAGGGTCTAGCGGGACGGCAGATACGCAGTATTTT.

V usage is TRBV7-8 and J usage is TRBJ1-2, with D possibly TRBD1 on 6 matching bases. The length of the CDR3 is 16 residues. Trimming took off 5 bases at V and 4 bases at J, with 20 bases between the two ends. Germline-derived CDR1 and CDR2 are SGHVS and FQNEAQ. The CDR3: CASSPFARQGSYGYTF. CDR3 bases: TGTGCCAGCAGCCCATTTGCCCGCCAGGGGAGCTATGGCTACACCTTC.

This clonotype has just a few counts. This sequence joins TRBV5-1 and TRBJ2-7; possibly TRBD1 or TRBD2 for D (5 bases each). CDR1 and CDR2 from the germline V gene are SGHRS and YFSETQ. With 4 bases removed from V and 4 bases from J, the gap between germline ends came to 18 bases. The CDR3 spans 15 residues. The CDR3 DNA follows: TGCGCCAGCAGCCCCTGGGACCCCCCAGGGTACGAGCAGTACTTC. Protein sequence: CASSPWDPPGYEQYF.

This clonotype was counted many times. J is TRBJ2-1 and V is TRBV7-3, with TRBD2 matching over 10 bases. The CDR3 consists of 15 residues. V lost 2 bases and J lost 4; bases outside the gene matches: 2. Germline V gene lookup returns CDR1 SGHTA and CDR2 FQGTGA. The CDR3 coding sequence is TGTGCCAGCAGCTTACAAGCGGGAGGGTACAATGAGCAGTTCTTC. This encodes CASSLQAGGYNEQFF.

This clonotype showed up many times. V is TRBV9 and J is TRBJ1-5; 9 nucleotides align to TRBD1. V trimming: 4 bases; J trimming: 6 bases; junction bases outside the gene matches: 5. The CDR3 consists of 14 residues. Germline V gene data show CDR1 as SGDLS and CDR2 as YYNGEE. The CDR3 here is CASSLTGGSQPQHF. The DNA for the CDR3 is TGTGCCAGCAGCCTTACAGGGGGCAGTCAGCCCCAGCATTTT.